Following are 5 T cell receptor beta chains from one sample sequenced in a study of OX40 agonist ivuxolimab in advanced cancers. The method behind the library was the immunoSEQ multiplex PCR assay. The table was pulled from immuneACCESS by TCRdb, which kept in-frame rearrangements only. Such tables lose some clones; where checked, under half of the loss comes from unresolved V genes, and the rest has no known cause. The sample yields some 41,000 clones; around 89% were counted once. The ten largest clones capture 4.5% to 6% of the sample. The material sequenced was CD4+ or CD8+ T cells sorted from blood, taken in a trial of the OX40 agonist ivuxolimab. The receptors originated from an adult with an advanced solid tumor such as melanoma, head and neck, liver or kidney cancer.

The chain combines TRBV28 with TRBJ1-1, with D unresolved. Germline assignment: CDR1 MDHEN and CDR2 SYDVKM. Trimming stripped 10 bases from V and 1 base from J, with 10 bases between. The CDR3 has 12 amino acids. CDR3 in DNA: TGTGCCACCGCGACGGCGAACACTGAAGCTTTCTTT. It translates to CATATANTEAFF.

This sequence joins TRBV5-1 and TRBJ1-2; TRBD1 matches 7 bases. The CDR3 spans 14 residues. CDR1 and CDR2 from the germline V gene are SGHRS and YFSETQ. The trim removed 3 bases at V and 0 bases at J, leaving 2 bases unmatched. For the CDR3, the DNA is TGCGCCAGCAGCTCAGACAGGGCTAACTATGGCTACACCTTC. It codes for CASSSDRANYGYTF.

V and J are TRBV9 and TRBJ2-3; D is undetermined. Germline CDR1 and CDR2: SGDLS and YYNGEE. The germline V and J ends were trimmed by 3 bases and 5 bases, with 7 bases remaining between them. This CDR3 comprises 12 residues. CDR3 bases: TGTGCCAGCAGCGCGCTTCGAGATACGCAGTATTTT. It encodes CASSALRDTQYF.

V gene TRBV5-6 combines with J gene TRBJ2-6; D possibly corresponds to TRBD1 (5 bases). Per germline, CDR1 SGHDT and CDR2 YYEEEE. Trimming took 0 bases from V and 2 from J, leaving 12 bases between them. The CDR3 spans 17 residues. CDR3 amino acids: CASSLGQLTPGANVLTF. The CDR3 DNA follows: TGTGCCAGCAGCTTGGGACAGTTAACTCCTGGGGCCAACGTCCTGACTTTC.

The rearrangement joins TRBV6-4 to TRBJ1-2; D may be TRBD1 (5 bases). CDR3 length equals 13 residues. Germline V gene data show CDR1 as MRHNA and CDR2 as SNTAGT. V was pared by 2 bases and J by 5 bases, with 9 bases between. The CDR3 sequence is CASSDEGQYGYTF. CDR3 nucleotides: TGTGCCAGCAGTGACGAGGGGCAGTATGGCTACACCTTC.